This T cell receptor (beta chain) was captured by sequencing in a study of technical replicates of blood from several donors. The V gene's germline CDR1 is SGHRS and CDR2 YFSETQ. CDR3 size: 15 residues. Trimming removed 4 bases from V and 7 bases from J, with 18 bases in between. Clones were sequenced by immunoSEQ multiplex PCR, and TCRdb holds only the in-frame ones, with some missing. The table shows tens of thousands of clones, with 95% to 97% occurring only once. The sequence was obtained from a human donor in good health. The rearrangement uses TRBV5-1 and TRBJ1-5; D gene uncertain. The sample comprised T cells isolated from PBMCs. CDR3 sequence reads: CASSPSYAAGQPQHF. CDR3 nucleotides: TGCGCCAGCAGCCCATCTTATGCTGCGGGACAGCCCCAGCATTTT.